The 14 T cell receptor beta chains given below trace back to one sample, sequenced in a study of long-term antiretroviral therapy in people with HIV. An immunoSEQ assay, version v3.0, was performed at survey level. The assay was immunoSEQ multiplex PCR, and TCRdb's table has in-frame clones only and misses some. The sample records roughly 15,000 clones, roughly 90% being singletons. Sequencing was performed on unsorted PBMCs, taken 0.6 years after starting antiretroviral therapy. The receptors were gathered from a woman aged 40 to 50 with HIV.

The chain is built from TRBV18 and TRBJ1-5; TRBD1 might be the D (5 bases). In germline, CDR1 is KGHSH, CDR2 LQKENI. CDR3 length: 14 residues. Trimming removed 2 bases at V and 5 bases at J, with 10 bases between. Written as DNA, the CDR3 is TGTGCCAGCTCACCAGGGGCTCCCGATCAGCCCCAGCATTTT. Translated: CASSPGAPDQPQHF.

The gene calls are TRBV25-1 and TRBJ2-3; 8 bases match TRBD1. CDR3 length: 16 amino acids. Germline-derived CDR1 and CDR2 are MGHDK and SYGVNS. With V trimmed by 2 bases and J by 1 base, 5 bases remained unmatched. The CDR3 DNA is TGTGCCAGCAGTGAACTGGGACAGGTGGGCACAGATACGCAGTATTTT. It translates to CASSELGQVGTDTQYF. The variable domain in full, completed from reference TRBV25-1 and TRBJ2-3, reads EADIYQTPRYLVIGTGKKITLECSQTMGHDKMYWYQQDPGMELHLIHYSYGVNSTEKGDLSSESTVSRIRTEHFPLTLESARPSHTSQYLCASSELGQVGTDTQYFGPGTRLTVL.

This chain connects TRBV4-3 to TRBJ1-4; D is unresolved. The V end was cut by 0 bases, the J end by 8 bases, with 19 bases between. This CDR3 is 17 amino acids long. The germline V gene encodes CDR1 LGHNA and CDR2 YSLEER. CDR3 nucleotides: TGCGCCAGCAGCCAAGAATTTGCGAGGGTGTTAGGGGAAAAACTGTTTTTT. Translation gives CASSQEFARVLGEKLFF.

This clone was picked up one time. V is TRBV18 and J is TRBJ1-5; 7 positions match TRBD1. Germline CDR1 reads KGHSH; CDR2 reads LQKENI. With V trimmed by 3 bases and J by 5 bases, 7 bases remained unmatched. This CDR3 comprises 15 residues. CDR3 sequence (DNA): TGTGCCAGCTCACCTCGACCCCAGGGGGATCAGCCCCAGCATTTT. Translation gives CASSPRPQGDQPQHF.

The chain uses TRBV5-8 and TRBJ2-1; 9 nucleotides agree with TRBD1. The ends lost 4 bases at V and 5 bases at J; junction bases unmatched: 10. The length of the CDR3 is 16 residues. CDR1 is SGHTS and CDR2 is YDEGEE in the germline V gene. This CDR3 is CASSPLDGQGNNEQFF. The CDR3 DNA is TGTGCCAGCAGCCCTCTGGATGGACAGGGGAACAATGAGCAGTTCTTC.

The chain is built from TRBV28 and TRBJ2-7; TRBD1 agrees at 8 bases. Germline trimming cut 8 bases from V and 0 bases from J; bases unmatched to any gene: 3. This CDR3 contains 13 residues. Germline assignment: CDR1 MDHEN and CDR2 SYDVKM. CDR3 residues: CASGDRSSYEQYF. CDR3 in DNA: TGTGCCAGCGGGGACAGGAGCTCCTACGAGCAGTACTTC.

The V call is TRBV6-5, the J call TRBJ2-7; TRBD1 or TRBD2 may be the D gene (5 bases each). CDR1 and CDR2 from the germline V gene are MNHEY and SVGAGI. CDR3 length: 13 amino acids. Trimming removed 0 bases from V and 4 bases from J, with 7 bases in between. This CDR3 reads CASSYSGEYEQYF. In nucleotides, the CDR3 is TGTGCCAGCAGTTACTCGGGGGAATACGAGCAGTACTTC.

V usage is TRBV11-3 and J usage is TRBJ2-2; weak D call: TRBD1 (6 bases). The CDR3 covers 15 residues. Trimming took 5 bases from V and 2 from J, leaving 12 bases between them. Germline CDR1 SGHNT, CDR2 YENEEA. The CDR3 loop is CASSPDRQNTGELFF. CDR3 in DNA: TGTGCCAGCAGCCCAGACAGGCAAAACACCGGGGAGCTGTTTTTT.

The rearrangement links TRBV23-1 to TRBJ2-1; the D gene is possibly TRBD2 (5 bases). TRBV23-1 falls under the ORF class, with uncertain function. The CDR3 has 16 residues. Trimming removed 8 bases from V and 3 bases from J, with 20 bases in between. In nucleotides, the CDR3 is TGCGCCAGCCTTAGAGGGAAACGGGGAGACTACAATGAGCAGTTCTTC. Translated: CASLRGKRGDYNEQFF.

CDR3 residues: CASSSEGGSWGNEQFF. CDR3 coding DNA: TGTGCCAGCAGCTCCGAGGGGGGGAGTTGGGGGAATGAGCAGTTCTTC. The chain carries TRBV7-3 and TRBJ2-1, with a tentative D call TRBD2 (7 bases). CDR1 and CDR2 from the germline V gene are SGHTA and FQGTGA. The V end lost 4 bases, the J end lost 7 bases, and 20 bases lay between the germline ends. The CDR3 is 16 amino acids.

The chain uses TRBV9 and TRBJ1-3; no clear D. The CDR3 length is 16 residues. Germline lookup yields CDR1 SGDLS and CDR2 YYNGEE. With 4 bases removed from V and 0 bases from J, the gap between germline ends came to 14 bases. CDR3 DNA: TGTGCCAGCAGCCCCCGGACCGCTCGCTCTGGAAACACCATATATTTT. This codes for CASSPRTARSGNTIYF.

V usage is TRBV7-2 and J usage is TRBJ2-5; D tentatively fits TRBD1 or TRBD2 (5 bases each). Germline V gene sequence: CDR1 SGHTA, CDR2 FQGNSA. The CDR3 sequence is 14 residues long. V lost 0 bases and J lost 2, with 7 bases in between. In DNA, the CDR3 is TGTGCCAGCAGCTTAGCTTGGGGGCAAGAGACCCAGTACTTC. Protein sequence: CASSLAWGQETQYF.

This chain uses TRBV6-5 with TRBJ1-1, with unresolved D. Per germline, CDR1 MNHEY and CDR2 SVGAGI. This CDR3 has 14 amino acids. V was shortened by 0 bases and J by 6 bases, with 11 bases between the two germline ends. The CDR3 region has the DNA TGTGCCAGCAGTTACTCCGGCCCTGTCCCTGAAGCTTTCTTT. Its translation: CASSYSGPVPEAFF.

The chain couples TRBV27 to TRBJ1-2, with TRBD1 matching over 7 bases. This CDR3 comprises 15 residues. The V gene's germline CDR1 is MNHEY and CDR2 SMNVEV (reference sequence). V was clipped by 4 bases and J by 4 bases; unmatched bases: 9. CDR3 nucleotide sequence: TGTGCCAGCAGTTACGGGACAGCCGACCCCTATGGCTACACCTTC. Translating gives CASSYGTADPYGYTF.